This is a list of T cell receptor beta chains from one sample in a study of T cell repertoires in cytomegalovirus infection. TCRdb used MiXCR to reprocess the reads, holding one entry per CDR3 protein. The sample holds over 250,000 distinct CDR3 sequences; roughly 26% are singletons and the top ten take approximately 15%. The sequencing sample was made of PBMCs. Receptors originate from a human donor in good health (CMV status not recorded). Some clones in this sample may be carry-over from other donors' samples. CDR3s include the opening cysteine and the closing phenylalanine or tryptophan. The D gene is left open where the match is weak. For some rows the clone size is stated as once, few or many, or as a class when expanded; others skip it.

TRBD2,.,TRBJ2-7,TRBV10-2,TGCGCCAGCGGACGGGGGGGCGAGGGCCACGAGCAGTACTTC,CASGRGGEGHEQYF
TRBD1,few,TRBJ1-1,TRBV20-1,TGCAGTGCTAGTGGCAGGGACCGGGACAGGGCGAACACTGAAGCTTTCTTT,CSASGRDRDRANTEAFF
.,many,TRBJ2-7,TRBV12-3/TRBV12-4,TGTGCCAGCAGTCAGACTCAGGGGTCTAACGAGCAGTACTTC,CASSQTQGSNEQYF
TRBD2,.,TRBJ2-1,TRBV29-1,TGCAGCGTTGAAAGGGGGCTCACTAGCGGGAGCATGTACAATGAGCAGTTCTTC,CSVERGLTSGSMYNEQFF
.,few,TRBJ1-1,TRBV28,TGTGCCAGCAGTCTCTGGGGGTCCCCTCCTGAAGCTTTCTTT,CASSLWGSPPEAFF
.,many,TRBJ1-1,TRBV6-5,TGTGCCAGCAGTTACTCCGTCAGGTTACATGAAGCTTTCTTT,CASSYSVRLHEAFF
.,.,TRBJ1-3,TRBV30,TGTGCCCGCCGGGACCCCCGATCGTCTGGAAACACCATATATTTT,CARRDPRSSGNTIYF
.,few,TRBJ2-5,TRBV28,TGTGCCAGCAGCCTAACAGGGCTAGGCCAAGAGACCCAGTACTTC,CASSLTGLGQETQYF
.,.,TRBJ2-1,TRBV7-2,TGTGCCAGCGGGAGTCCCTATTCGTCGGAGCAGTTCTTC,CASGSPYSSEQFF
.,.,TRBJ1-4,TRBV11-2,TGTGCCAGCAGCTTAGATGGGCAGCTAGGCGAAAAACTGTTTTTT,CASSLDGQLGEKLFF
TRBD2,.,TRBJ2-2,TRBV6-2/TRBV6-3,TGTGCCAGCAGTTACCACGCTAGCGGTAGTACCGGGGAGCTGTTTTTT,CASSYHASGSTGELFF
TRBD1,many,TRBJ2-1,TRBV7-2,TGTGCCAGCAGAGCACAGGGGTTGGCCTACAATGAGCAGTTCTTC,CASRAQGLAYNEQFF
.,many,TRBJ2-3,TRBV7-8,TGTGCCAGCAGCACGACCACTGGAGCAGATACGCAGTATTTT,CASSTTTGADTQYF
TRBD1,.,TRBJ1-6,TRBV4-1,TGCGCCAGCAGCCCCTGGGGACAGGGAGATTCACCCCTCCACTTT,CASSPWGQGDSPLHF
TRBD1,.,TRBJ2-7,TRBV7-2,TGTGCCAGCAGCTTAGAGATAGGACAGGGCTACGAGCAGTACTTC,CASSLEIGQGYEQYF